A selection of T cell receptor beta chains follows, all from one sample in a study of human T cells and chemical hapten exposure. Using its own MiXCR run on the RACE reads, TCRdb lists one record per CDR3 protein. The sample has tens of thousands of distinct CDR3 sequences; approximately 10% are singletons. Material: whole blood, obtained in connection with sensitization to the hapten diphenylcyclopropenone (DPC). All receptors come from a woman aged 50 to 65 with alopecia areata. Some clones in this sample may be carry-over from other donors' samples. CDR3s leave out the opening cysteine and the closing phenylalanine or tryptophan.

j_call v_call cdr3_aa
TRBJ2-3 TRBV20-1 SARDTREVSDTQY
TRBJ2-5 TRBV30 AWTKGQGQETQY
TRBJ2-3 TRBV14 ASSLQGSSGSRGDTQY
TRBJ2-3 TRBV5-1 ASSLDSRATDTQY
TRBJ2-3 TRBV7-3 ASSLTGGAGTDTQY
TRBJ2-7 TRBV19 ASSIVPQGRYEQY
TRBJ2-1 TRBV5-1 ASSKPSPPGLADNEQF
TRBJ2-5 TRBV20-1 SARRGPETQY
TRBJ2-7 TRBV18 ASSLGSYEQY
TRBJ1-1 TRBV18 ASSPISRNTEAF
TRBJ2-1 TRBV20-1 SASRTSGYNEQF
TRBJ1-1 TRBV7-2 ASSSGQSGNTEAF
TRBJ2-4 TRBV30 AWSEASGGIQY
TRBJ2-6 TRBV7-6 ASSLSFSGANVLT
TRBJ2-1 TRBV12-3/TRBV12-4 ASSLEAGIDNEQF
TRBJ2-3 TRBV3-1 ASSHGGLAGADTQY
TRBJ2-3 TRBV5-1 ASSRDADTQY
TRBJ1-5 TRBV19 ASSLQGKGNQPQH
TRBJ2-7 TRBV10-3 AIAKGFGQTGEQY
TRBJ2-1 TRBV4-2 ASSQDRTSLVSEQF
TRBJ2-6 TRBV6-5 ASSPVRANVLT
TRBJ1-1 TRBV27 ASSLSDRVYTEAF
TRBJ1-3 TRBV3-1 ASRQSFAGNTIY
TRBJ2-5 TRBV7-9 ASSGNQETQY
TRBJ1-1 TRBV5-1 ASSLEWAVITEAF
TRBJ1-4 TRBV12-3/TRBV12-4 ASSLRDRGGEKLF
TRBJ2-3 TRBV20-1 SGLVVGTDTQY
TRBJ2-1 TRBV10-3 AIAGLAGDEQF
TRBJ2-7 TRBV7-6 ASSLGPGQGTYEQY
TRBJ1-1 TRBV4-1 ASSQDMRGTEAF
TRBJ2-1 TRBV5-1 ASRFYQDNEQF
TRBJ2-2 TRBV21-1 ASRNGHRTGELF
TRBJ2-7 TRBV12-3/TRBV12-4 ASKLAGSYEQY
TRBJ2-1 TRBV6-2/TRBV6-3 ASRGLGLAITYNEQF
TRBJ2-3 TRBV12-3/TRBV12-4 ASSFGGTDTQY
TRBJ1-4 TRBV18 ASSPPRTGPEKLF
TRBJ2-2 TRBV29-1 SVSGAGATGELF
TRBJ1-2 TRBV10-1 ASSEWGRANYGYT
TRBJ2-4 TRBV6-6 ASSGLGTAAKNIQY
TRBJ2-5 TRBV6-1 ASALTGFQETQY
TRBJ1-5 TRBV29-1 SVRTGDEPQH
TRBJ1-4 TRBV7-2 ASSRWVGGGEKLF
TRBJ2-1 TRBV20-1 SADGAETSGFNEQF
TRBJ2-1 TRBV19 ASSIGEGPRYEQF
TRBJ2-6 TRBV18 ASSPVKAPGANVLT